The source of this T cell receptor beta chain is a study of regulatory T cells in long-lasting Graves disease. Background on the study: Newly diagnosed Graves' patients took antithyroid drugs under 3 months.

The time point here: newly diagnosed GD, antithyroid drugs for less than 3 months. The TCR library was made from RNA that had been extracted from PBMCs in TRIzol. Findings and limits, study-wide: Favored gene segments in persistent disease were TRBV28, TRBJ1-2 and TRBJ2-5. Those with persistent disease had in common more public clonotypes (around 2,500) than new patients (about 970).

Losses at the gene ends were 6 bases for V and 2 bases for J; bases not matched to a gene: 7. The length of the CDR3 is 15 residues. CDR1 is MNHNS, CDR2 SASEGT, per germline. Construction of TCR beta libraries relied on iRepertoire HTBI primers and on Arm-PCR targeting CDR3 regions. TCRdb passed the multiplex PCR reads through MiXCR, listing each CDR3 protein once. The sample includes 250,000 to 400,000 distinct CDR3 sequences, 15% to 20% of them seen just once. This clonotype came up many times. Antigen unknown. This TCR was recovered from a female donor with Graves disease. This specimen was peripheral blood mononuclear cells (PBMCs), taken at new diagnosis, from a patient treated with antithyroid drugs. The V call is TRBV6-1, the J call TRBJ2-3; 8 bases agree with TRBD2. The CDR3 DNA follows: TGTGCCAGCAGGTCCGACGGGAGGGCCACAGATACGCAGTATTTT. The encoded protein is CASRSDGRATDTQYF.